The present T cell receptor beta chain was sequenced within a study of CD8+ T cells in alopecia areata. Study-level information: Oral tofacitinib (5 to 10 mg twice daily) was administered to treated patients.

General observations from the study: Normal skin contains resident alphabeta T cells, and these are also sequenced in scalp samples. Shared TCR sequences were less clear between patients than in mice, possibly partly from HLA diversity.

Those with alopecia areata gave lesional scalp punch biopsies and peripheral blood. Extracted RNA was reverse transcribed, and the resulting cDNA served as sequencing template. The data were produced by immunoSEQ multiplex PCR, yet TCRdb's version contains in-frame clones alone and is incomplete. The sample includes 6,500 to 9,000 clones, about three fifths of them seen just once. With respect to this clone: Its antigen remains unidentified.

V was clipped by 8 bases and J by 0 bases, with 13 bases between them. The germline CDR1 and CDR2 sequences are MDHEN and SYDVKM. This CDR3 region has 14 residues. The chain employs TRBV28 and TRBJ1-1, with D possibly being TRBD1 (6 bases). The specimen comprised skin, sampled at week 0. The sequence came from a human donor with alopecia areata. CDR3 loop: CASGSTGMNTEAFF. In DNA form, the CDR3 reads TGTGCCAGCGGGAGTACAGGGATGAACACTGAAGCTTTCTTT.